This is a list of T cell receptor beta chains from one sample in a study of blood T cell repertoires in COVID-19. Clones were read by immunoSEQ multiplex PCR, and TCRdb kept only the in-frame ones, dropping some. The profile shows roughly 63,000 clones, 74% of them singletons. The sequenced sample consisted of peripheral blood. Receptors originate from a woman aged 80 or over with acute or convalescent COVID-19. Both conserved end residues are trimmed from each CDR3. Fields, in order: J gene, V gene, CDR3 protein.

TRBJ1-2 TRBV30 AWSQGDYGYT
TRBJ1-2 TRBV14 ASSRDSTGTYGYT
TRBJ2-1 TRBV12-3/TRBV12-4 ASRSDREQF
TRBJ2-1 TRBV6-2/TRBV6-3 ASSYRPGGRDEQF
TRBJ1-5 TRBV6-2/TRBV6-3 ASSYTGTGLGQPQH
TRBJ2-4 TRBV27 ASSLADGGKNIQY
TRBJ2-7 TRBV2 ASSAYGTGAYEQY
TRBJ1-4 TRBV28 ASSPPTRSNEKLF
TRBJ1-3 TRBV4-2 ASSQDRWSDRDSSGNTIY
TRBJ2-4 TRBV25-1 ASIRQGAKNIQY
TRBJ2-2 TRBV27 ASRVSGVRTGELF
TRBJ1-2 TRBV5-6 ASSSQDYTNYGYT
TRBJ2-3 TRBV27 ASSLGAGDTQY
TRBJ1-2 TRBV29-1 SVVDRDSVGGYT
TRBJ2-5 TRBV4-1 ASSQSTSGRRETQY
TRBJ1-5 TRBV6-2/TRBV6-3 ASSYDSGNQPQH
TRBJ2-1 TRBV7-2 ASSLAGGPNEQF
TRBJ1-6 TRBV5-6 ASSFFLRRGSPLH
TRBJ2-1 TRBV10-3 ATGSGTEIYEQF
TRBJ2-2 TRBV6-5 ASKVSGKDGELF
TRBJ2-3 TRBV11-3 ASSLDQDTQY
TRBJ1-5 TRBV6-2/TRBV6-3 ASSYSWKGASNQPQH
TRBJ1-5 TRBV19 ATRQGIGNQPQH
TRBJ2-7 TRBV11-3 ASSLDAVSGYEQY
TRBJ2-1 TRBV18 ASSPSSGGMSNEQF
TRBJ2-7 TRBV6-2/TRBV6-3 ASSLSGRATYEQY
TRBJ2-2 TRBV30 AWSGDNQNTGELF
TRBJ2-7 TRBV11-3 ASSRASYEQY
TRBJ2-2 TRBV12-3/TRBV12-4 ASKLVNTGELF
TRBJ2-1 TRBV6-2/TRBV6-3 ASSPRLAVTNEQF
TRBJ2-2 TRBV29-1 SGMTSATNTGELF
TRBJ1-5 TRBV28 ASLGEGGWQPQH
TRBJ2-2 TRBV19 ASRGTGWNGELF
TRBJ2-7 TRBV4-1 ASSQGRVTGGLYEQY
TRBJ1-5 TRBV19 ASTRQGLSNQPQH
TRBJ2-2 TRBV5-1 ASSLEPVAGELF
TRBJ2-4 TRBV2 ASSEQGGAKNIQY
TRBJ1-5 TRBV28 ASISVAGLSNQPQH
TRBJ1-6 TRBV7-2 ASSLFRDSPLH
TRBJ2-7 TRBV5-6 ASSLGPRDEQY
TRBJ2-5 TRBV2 ADKLAYGQETQY
TRBJ2-7 TRBV28 ASSLVRTGRSEQY
TRBJ1-1 TRBV15 ATSRDLPRRGAEAF
TRBJ1-3 TRBV6-5 ASSQTGQSGNTIY
TRBJ2-1 TRBV11-3 ASSLAGGYEQF
TRBJ2-1 TRBV6-2/TRBV6-3 ASSMTSGVYNEQF
TRBJ1-5 TRBV11-2 ASSVQGLANQPQH
TRBJ2-2 TRBV4-3 ASSHPGLPNTGELF
TRBJ2-3 TRBV7-2 ASSARPSTDTQY
TRBJ2-3 TRBV7-9 AGEGTDTQY
TRBJ1-4 TRBV27 ASKLMDRVANEKLF
TRBJ2-5 TRBV2 ASSTRGRAGQETQY
TRBJ1-5 TRBV5-4 ASSLYGPGTDQPQH